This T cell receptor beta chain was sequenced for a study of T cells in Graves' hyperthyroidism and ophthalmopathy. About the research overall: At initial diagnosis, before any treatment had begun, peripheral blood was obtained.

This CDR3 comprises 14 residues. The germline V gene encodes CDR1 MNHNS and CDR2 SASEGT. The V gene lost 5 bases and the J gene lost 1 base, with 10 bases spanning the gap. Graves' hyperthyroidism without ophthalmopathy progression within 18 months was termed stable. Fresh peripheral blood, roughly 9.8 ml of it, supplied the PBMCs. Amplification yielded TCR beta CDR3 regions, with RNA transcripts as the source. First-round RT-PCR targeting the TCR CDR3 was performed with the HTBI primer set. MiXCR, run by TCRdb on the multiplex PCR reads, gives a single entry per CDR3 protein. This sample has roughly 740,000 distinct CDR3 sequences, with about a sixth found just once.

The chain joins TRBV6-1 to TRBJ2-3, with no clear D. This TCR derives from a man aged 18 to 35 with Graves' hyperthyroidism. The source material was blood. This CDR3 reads CASSTQDRTDTQYF. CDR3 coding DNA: TGTGCCAGCAGTACCCAAGACCGCACAGATACGCAGTATTTT.